This entry concerns a single T cell receptor (beta chain). The data stem from a study of blood T cell repertoires in COVID-19. Original processing notes: For nucleated cells, counts were estimated from reference gene primer amplification. The table came from immunoSEQ multiplex PCR; TCRdb's copy has only in-frame clones and leaves some out. The DNA was the basis for D and trimming; V, J and clone size are from that table. This sample has a few hundred thousand clones, with roughly 87% found just once. The TCR originated in a man aged 35-49 years with active or convalescent COVID-19. The sequencing input was peripheral blood.

The CDR3 DNA reads as TGTGCCAGCAGCTCGTCGTACCCGGGACTAGCGGGGGCAGATACGCAGTATTTT. Protein product: CASSSSYPGLAGADTQYF. V gene TRBV7-8 combines with J gene TRBJ2-3, with 14 bases aligning to TRBD2. Trimming removed 4 bases from V and 4 bases from J; junction bases left unmatched: 10. CDR3 size: 18 residues. Germline V lookup: CDR1 SGHVS, CDR2 FQNEAQ.